The rows below give T cell receptor beta chains drawn from one sample of a study of cytomegalovirus exposure and HLA in healthy donors. TCRdb's table, derived via immunoSEQ multiplex PCR, lists solely in-frame clones and lacks some. The sample holds 150,000 or so clones, over 60% seen once. Sequencing used PBMCs. These TCRs come from a girl between 5 and 17 years old in good health and CMV-seronegative. The CDR3 runs from the conserved cysteine through the conserved F or W. D genes are given only for firm matches. Clone size is given for some rows only: seen once, a few or many times, or a class if the clone is expanded.

d_call: NA; j_call: TRBJ1-1; clone_size: NA; v_call: TRBV5-5; cdr3_length: 14; cdr3_aa: CASSLEGKHTEAFF; cdr3_nt: TGTGCCAGCAGCTTGGAGGGGAAGCACACTGAAGCTTTCTTT
d_call: TRBD2; j_call: TRBJ2-7; clone_size: NA; v_call: TRBV6-1; cdr3_length: 15; cdr3_aa: CASSPQRGTSYEQYF; cdr3_nt: TGTGCCAGCAGCCCCCAGCGGGGGACCTCCTACGAGCAGTACTTC
d_call: TRBD1; j_call: TRBJ2-7; clone_size: NA; v_call: TRBV4-2; cdr3_length: 16; cdr3_aa: CASSQDLQGVSYEQYF; cdr3_nt: TGTGCCAGCAGCCAAGATTTGCAGGGGGTTTCCTACGAGCAGTACTTC
d_call: NA; j_call: TRBJ2-4; clone_size: NA; v_call: TRBV9; cdr3_length: 16; cdr3_aa: CASSQSTGDLGNIQYF; cdr3_nt: TGTGCCAGCAGCCAATCAACGGGGGACTTGGGAAACATTCAGTACTTC
d_call: NA; j_call: TRBJ1-2; clone_size: NA; v_call: TRBV2; cdr3_length: 14; cdr3_aa: CASTQRGRNYGYTF; cdr3_nt: TGTGCCAGCACACAAAGGGGCAGGAACTATGGCTACACCTTC
d_call: NA; j_call: TRBJ2-2; clone_size: NA; v_call: TRBV7-3; cdr3_length: 15; cdr3_aa: CASSLNLGGHGELFF; cdr3_nt: TGTGCCAGCAGCTTAAATCTCGGAGGGCACGGGGAGCTGTTTTTT
d_call: NA; j_call: TRBJ2-1; clone_size: few; v_call: TRBV27; cdr3_length: 13; cdr3_aa: CASQTAPYNEQFF; cdr3_nt: TGTGCCAGCCAGACAGCGCCCTACAATGAGCAGTTCTTC
d_call: NA; j_call: TRBJ2-7; clone_size: NA; v_call: TRBV27; cdr3_length: 13; cdr3_aa: CASSLSKGVEQYF; cdr3_nt: TGTGCCAGCAGTTTATCGAAAGGGGTCGAGCAGTACTTC
d_call: NA; j_call: TRBJ1-6; clone_size: once; v_call: TRBV15; cdr3_length: 13; cdr3_aa: CATSRGRGPPLHF; cdr3_nt: TGTGCCACCAGCCGCGGGCGAGGGCCACCCCTCCACTTT
d_call: TRBD1; j_call: TRBJ2-2; clone_size: NA; v_call: TRBV4-1; cdr3_length: 16; cdr3_aa: CASSQDGTGVTGELFF; cdr3_nt: TGCGCCAGCAGCCAAGATGGGACAGGGGTCACCGGGGAGCTGTTTTTT
d_call: NA; j_call: TRBJ2-3; clone_size: NA; v_call: TRBV7-9; cdr3_length: 15; cdr3_aa: CASSFSAGSTDTQYF; cdr3_nt: TGTGCCAGCAGCTTTTCCGCCGGGAGCACAGATACGCAGTATTTT
d_call: NA; j_call: TRBJ1-1; clone_size: NA; v_call: TRBV29-1; cdr3_length: 13; cdr3_aa: CSVEVLYSSEAFF; cdr3_nt: TGCAGCGTTGAAGTCCTTTATAGCTCTGAAGCTTTCTTT
d_call: TRBD1; j_call: TRBJ2-2; clone_size: NA; v_call: TRBV6-4; cdr3_length: 16; cdr3_aa: CASSDFDRGNTGELFF; cdr3_nt: TGTGCCAGCAGTGATTTCGACAGGGGAAACACCGGGGAGCTGTTTTTT
d_call: NA; j_call: TRBJ1-2; clone_size: few; v_call: TRBV5-5; cdr3_length: 14; cdr3_aa: CASSLPDTNYGYTF; cdr3_nt: TGTGCCAGCAGCTTGCCCGACACTAACTATGGCTACACCTTC
d_call: NA; j_call: TRBJ1-1; clone_size: NA; v_call: TRBV15; cdr3_length: 13; cdr3_aa: CAARRGFDTEAFF; cdr3_nt: TGTGCCGCCAGGCGGGGATTCGACACTGAAGCTTTCTTT
d_call: TRBD1; j_call: TRBJ1-4; clone_size: few; v_call: TRBV5-1; cdr3_length: 16; cdr3_aa: CATTTGEYGRGEKLFF; cdr3_nt: TGCGCCACTACGACAGGGGAGTACGGACGGGGAGAAAAACTGTTTTTT
d_call: NA; j_call: TRBJ1-1; clone_size: once; v_call: TRBV14; cdr3_length: 13; cdr3_aa: CASSQEIGGEAFF; cdr3_nt: TGTGCCAGCAGCCAAGAGATAGGGGGTGAAGCTTTCTTT
d_call: NA; j_call: TRBJ2-3; clone_size: NA; v_call: TRBV1; cdr3_length: 12; cdr3_aa: CTTQGGTDTQYF; cdr3_nt: TGCACCACCCAGGGGGGCACAGATACGCAGTATTTT
d_call: TRBD1; j_call: TRBJ1-2; clone_size: NA; v_call: TRBV11-2; cdr3_length: 17; cdr3_aa: CASSVRDRGPINYGYTF; cdr3_nt: TGTGCCAGCAGCGTCCGGGACAGGGGACCTATTAACTATGGCTACACCTTC
d_call: TRBD1; j_call: TRBJ1-3; clone_size: NA; v_call: TRBV7-6; cdr3_length: 15; cdr3_aa: CASSQGGGSGNTIYF; cdr3_nt: TGTGCCAGCAGCCAGGGGGGAGGTTCTGGAAACACCATATATTTT
d_call: TRBD1; j_call: TRBJ2-5; clone_size: NA; v_call: TRBV6-5; cdr3_length: 15; cdr3_aa: CAAKGQAVGGETQYF; cdr3_nt: TGTGCCGCCAAGGGACAGGCCGTCGGTGGGGAGACCCAGTACTTC
d_call: TRBD2; j_call: TRBJ2-2; clone_size: NA; v_call: TRBV2; cdr3_length: 15; cdr3_aa: CAADLAGGVTGELFF; cdr3_nt: TGTGCCGCGGACCTAGCGGGGGGTGTCACCGGGGAGCTGTTTTTT
d_call: TRBD2; j_call: TRBJ2-5; clone_size: once; v_call: TRBV4-1; cdr3_length: 15; cdr3_aa: CASSQGTSGQETQYF; cdr3_nt: TGCGCCAGCAGCCAGGGGACTAGCGGCCAAGAGACCCAGTACTTC
d_call: TRBD1; j_call: TRBJ1-2; clone_size: NA; v_call: TRBV29-1; cdr3_length: 13; cdr3_aa: CSVEARDRVGYTF; cdr3_nt: TGCAGCGTTGAAGCCCGGGACAGGGTCGGCTACACCTTC
d_call: NA; j_call: TRBJ1-1; clone_size: NA; v_call: TRBV19; cdr3_length: 15; cdr3_aa: CASSIKGDQSTEAFF; cdr3_nt: TGTGCCAGTAGTATTAAGGGGGATCAGAGCACTGAAGCTTTCTTT
d_call: TRBD1; j_call: TRBJ1-2; clone_size: NA; v_call: TRBV6-5; cdr3_length: 13; cdr3_aa: CASSRYRGRGYTF; cdr3_nt: TGTGCCAGCAGTCGGTACAGGGGCAGGGGCTACACCTTC
d_call: TRBD2; j_call: TRBJ2-2; clone_size: few; v_call: TRBV9; cdr3_length: 15; cdr3_aa: CASSVGSGGTGELFF; cdr3_nt: TGTGCCAGCAGCGTAGGTAGCGGGGGAACCGGGGAGCTGTTTTTT